The next 18 T cell receptor beta chains were all read from a single sample in a study of OX40 agonist ivuxolimab in advanced cancers. This table comes from immunoSEQ multiplex PCR, and its TCRdb copy is limited to in-frame clones, with some not included. The sample holds 69,000 or so clones, about 85% seen once. Sequencing was performed on CD4+ or CD8+ T cells sorted from blood, taken in a trial of the OX40 agonist ivuxolimab. These TCRs come from an adult with an advanced solid tumor such as melanoma, head and neck, liver or kidney cancer.

V gene TRBV19 combines with J gene TRBJ2-1; 9 bases are a match to TRBD1. Germline V CDR1 and CDR2: LNHDA, SQIVND (reference sequence). J was trimmed by 3 bases and V by 5 bases; bases with no gene match: 5. The CDR3 has 15 residues. The CDR3 is CASSSGTGLYNEQFF. In nucleotides, the CDR3 is TGTGCCAGTAGTTCCGGGACAGGGCTCTACAATGAGCAGTTCTTC.

This chain links TRBV6-5 with TRBJ1-1, with 10 bases fitting TRBD1. J lost 11 bases, V lost 6 bases, and 6 bases had no gene match. CDR1 is MNHEY and CDR2 is SVGAGI in the germline V gene. The CDR3 contains 12 residues. The CDR3: CASRPTGGSAFF. CDR3 nucleotides: TGTGCCAGCAGACCGACAGGGGGCAGCGCTTTCTTT.

V usage is TRBV7-9 and J usage is TRBJ1-1; possible D gene TRBD1, 5 bases. CDR1 is SEHNR and CDR2 is FQNEAQ in the germline V gene (reference sequence). CDR3 length: 15 residues. V was shortened by 2 bases and J by 0 bases, with 10 bases between the two germline ends. CDR3 region: CASSLTDSMNTEAFF. CDR3 DNA: TGTGCCAGCAGCTTAACCGACAGCATGAACACTGAAGCTTTCTTT.

The gene calls are TRBV19 and TRBJ2-6, with D possibly matching TRBD1 (6 bases). This CDR3 has 15 residues. Trimming stripped 7 bases from V and 0 bases from J, with 10 bases between. Looked up from germline, CDR1 is LNHDA and CDR2 is SQIVND (reference sequence). CDR3 coding DNA: TGTGCCAGTAAAACAGGGAGCTCTGGGGCCAACGTCCTGACTTTC. Protein: CASKTGSSGANVLTF. The whole variable domain, filled in from reference TRBV19 and TRBJ2-6, reads DGGITQSPKYLFRKEGQNVTLSCEQNLNHDAMYWYRQDPGQGLRLIYYSQIVNDFQKGDIAEGYSVSREKKESFPLTVTSAQKNPTAFYLCASKTGSSGANVLTFGAGSRLTVL.

The rearrangement uses TRBV10-2 and TRBJ2-7; TRBD1 is a possible D gene (5 bases). The CDR3 covers 14 residues. Per germline, CDR1 WSHSY and CDR2 SAAADI. V gave up 0 bases and J gave up 3 bases, with 9 bases separating them. This CDR3 is CASSESMQGYEQYF. The CDR3 coding sequence is TGCGCCAGCAGTGAGTCCATGCAGGGCTACGAGCAGTACTTC.

The chain combines TRBV19 with TRBJ1-1; D gene uncertain. CDR3 length: 12 residues. Trimming removed 1 base at V and 2 bases at J, with 2 bases between. Looked up from germline, CDR1 is LNHDA and CDR2 is SQIVND (reference sequence). CDR3 in amino acids: CASSIVNTEAFF. CDR3 coding DNA: TGTGCCAGTAGTATAGTCAACACTGAAGCTTTCTTT.

V is TRBV5-1 and J is TRBJ2-2; D possibly corresponds to TRBD1 (5 bases). Trimming took 4 bases from V and 2 from J, leaving 15 bases between them. CDR1 is SGHRS, CDR2 YFSETQ, per germline. The length of the CDR3 is 16 residues. The CDR3 region has the DNA TGCGCCAGCAGCCCACCCCAGGGCCATAACACCGGGGAGCTGTTTTTT. It specifies CASSPPQGHNTGELFF.

J is TRBJ2-1 and V is TRBV11-1; D remains ambiguous. Germline loops: CDR1 SGHAT, CDR2 FQDESV (reference sequence). The CDR3 is 12 amino acids. Trimming shortened V by 5 bases and J by 9 bases, and 11 bases separated the two germline ends. CDR3 bases: TGTGCCAGCAGCATCCCCGTGGGTGAGCAGTTCTTC. Translated: CASSIPVGEQFF. The variable domain in full, completed from reference TRBV11-1 and TRBJ2-1, reads EAEVAQSPRYKITEKSQAVAFWCDPISGHATLYWYRQILGQGPELLVQFQDESVVDDSQLPKDRFSAERLKGVDSTLKIQPAELGDSAMYLCASSIPVGEQFFGPGTRLTVL.

The chain couples TRBV28 to TRBJ1-3, with unresolved D. The V and J ends lost 4 bases and 1 base respectively, with 11 bases between them. The CDR3 spans 15 residues. CDR1 and CDR2 (germline): MDHEN, SYDVKM. CDR3 protein: CASSSPVVSGNTIYF. The CDR3 DNA reads as TGTGCCAGCAGTTCTCCGGTGGTATCTGGAAACACCATATATTTT.

The chain employs TRBV7-2 and TRBJ2-3; 7 bases match TRBD2. The CDR3 is made up of 15 amino acids. With V trimmed by 1 base and J by 3 bases, 4 bases remained unmatched. CDR1 and CDR2 (germline): SGHTA, FQGNSA. The DNA for the CDR3 is TGTGCCAGCAGCTTAGTCGCTAGCGGAACAGATACGCAGTATTTT. It yields the protein CASSLVASGTDTQYF.

The V gene is TRBV7-3, the J gene TRBJ2-1, with TRBD2 as a possible D gene (6 bases). CDR1 and CDR2 from the germline V gene are SGHTA and FQGTGA. Trimming removed 5 bases from V and 9 bases from J, with 14 bases in between. The CDR3 is made up of 13 amino acids. The CDR3 is CASSPRVGGEQFF. The CDR3 nucleotides are TGTGCCAGCAGCCCCCGGGTGGGAGGTGAGCAGTTCTTC.

The V gene is TRBV19, the J gene TRBJ2-3, with 7 nucleotides matching TRBD2. The CDR3 runs 15 residues. Trimming at V came to 3 bases and at J to 4 bases, leaving 7 bases not matched to a gene. The germline CDR1 and CDR2 sequences are LNHDA and SQIVND (reference sequence). CDR3 residues: CASSIPGRAPDTQYF. The CDR3 DNA follows: TGTGCCAGTAGTATCCCGGGGAGGGCCCCAGATACGCAGTATTTT.

The chain uses TRBV2 and TRBJ2-3; TRBD2 aligns across 8 bases. The germline V gene has CDR1 SNHLY and CDR2 FYNNEI. CDR3 length equals 14 residues. Trimming cost V 8 bases and J 3 bases; bases outside gene matches: 7. Here the CDR3 reads CASGTGGPTDTQYF. CDR3 nucleotides: TGTGCCAGCGGTACGGGGGGGCCGACAGATACGCAGTATTTT.

This chain joins TRBV5-4 and TRBJ1-2, with D uncertain. The CDR3 is 13 amino acids. V lost 0 bases to trimming and J lost 2 bases, with 5 bases between them. CDR1 is SGHNT and CDR2 is YYREEE in the germline V gene (reference sequence). The DNA of the CDR3 is TGTGCCAGCAGCTTGGACGAAAACTATGGCTACACCTTC. It specifies CASSLDENYGYTF.

This chain links TRBV11-2 with TRBJ1-3; D uncertain. CDR3 length equals 14 residues. Germline V gives CDR1 SGHAT, CDR2 FQNNGV. V was shortened by 4 bases and J by 4 bases, with 11 bases between the two germline ends. The CDR3 coding sequence is TGTGCCAGCAGCTCAACGTGGGGAGGAAACACCATATATTTT. This codes for CASSSTWGGNTIYF.

The CDR3 DNA follows: TGTGCCAGCAGCTGGGGAGGGATACAAGAGACCCAGTACTTC. Its protein product is CASSWGGIQETQYF. The chain combines TRBV11-2 with TRBJ2-5; 7 bases line up with TRBD2. Looked up from germline, CDR1 is SGHAT and CDR2 is FQNNGV. Trimming cost V 4 bases and J 2 bases; bases outside gene matches: 4. The CDR3 extends over 14 amino acids.

This clone was observed once. V usage is TRBV19 and J usage is TRBJ2-2; 14 bases align to TRBD2. V lost 7 bases to trimming and J lost 4 bases; unmatched junction nucleotides: 20. Germline V gives CDR1 LNHDA, CDR2 SQIVND (reference sequence). CDR3 length: 21 residues. CDR3 sequence (DNA): TGTGCCAGTACCTCACTCTGGGCGGAGGGACTAGCGGGAGTTGGCACCGGGGAGCTGTTTTTT. It specifies CASTSLWAEGLAGVGTGELFF.

This sequence joins TRBV30 and TRBJ1-5; TRBD1 matches 10 bases. There are 13 residues in the CDR3. Germline loops: CDR1 GTSNPN, CDR2 SVGIG (reference sequence). The J segment lost 5 bases and the V segment lost 4 bases, leaving 2 bases of the junction unmatched. The CDR3 nucleotides are TGTGCCTGGACCGGGACAGGGGATCAGCCCCAGCATTTT. This encodes CAWTGTGDQPQHF.